Listed here are 27 T cell receptor beta chains from one sample, sequenced in a study of beta chain features in type 1 diabetes. TCRB transcripts that were expressed got sequenced, as all of the isolated RNA had been reverse transcribed. TCRdb's table, derived via immunoSEQ multiplex PCR, lists solely in-frame clones and lacks some. Counted here are 300,000 to 400,000 clones, about 12% occurring once; the ten biggest clones make up around 0.015%. The material sequenced was naive CD4+ T cells from blood. These receptors all stem from a young man in good health.

This clone turned up a few times. The chain couples TRBV28 to TRBJ2-1; 7 bases match TRBD1. J gave up 3 bases and V 7 bases, and 9 bases lay outside the gene matches. Germline assignment: CDR1 MDHEN and CDR2 SYDVKM. The CDR3 spans 15 residues. CDR3 DNA: TGTGCCAGCATGAGCGGCCAGGGGGTCTACAATGAGCAGTTCTTC. This encodes CASMSGQGVYNEQFF.

This clone was found a few times. The chain recombines TRBV7-2 with TRBJ2-3; 10 positions agree with TRBD2. V lost 5 bases, J lost 5 bases, and 13 bases stayed unmatched. From germline, CDR1 is SGHTA and CDR2 FQGNSA. CDR3 size: 17 residues. CDR3 sequence reads: CASSQASSGGAVDTQYF. In DNA, the CDR3 is TGTGCCAGCAGCCAGGCCTCGAGCGGGGGGGCCGTAGATACGCAGTATTTT.

The V and J genes are TRBV4-3 and TRBJ2-7; TRBD2 agrees at 7 bases. CDR3 length equals 14 residues. Germline V gives CDR1 LGHNA, CDR2 YSLEER. Trimming took 1 base from V and 5 from J; bases not matched to a gene: 5. The CDR3 loop is CASSQAERGHEQYF. Written as DNA, the CDR3 is TGCGCCAGCAGCCAAGCGGAGCGGGGTCACGAGCAGTACTTC.

There are a few counts of this clone. The rearrangement uses TRBV5-1 and TRBJ2-3; D might be TRBD1 (6 bases). The CDR3 consists of 15 residues. Trimming left V 5 bases short and J 4 bases short, with 17 bases between. The germline V gene encodes CDR1 SGHRS and CDR2 YFSETQ. The CDR3 nucleotides read TGCGCCAGCAGATCCGGGACAAAGGTCCCAGATACGCAGTATTTT. Translating it yields CASRSGTKVPDTQYF.

This clone was observed many times. The gene calls are TRBV29-1 and TRBJ2-7; TRBD1 might be the D (6 bases). Germline V gene sequence: CDR1 SQVTM, CDR2 ANQGSEA. The CDR3 sequence is 14 residues long. The V end was cut by 1 base, the J end by 4 bases, with 14 bases between. CDR3 in amino acids: CSVEVNGTPYEQYF. CDR3 nucleotide sequence: TGCAGCGTTGAAGTGAACGGGACACCTTACGAGCAGTACTTC.

This clone occurred a few times. CDR3 DNA: TGTGCCTGGAGTGTATGGGGGGGGCGCGGCTACACCTTC. Encoded protein: CAWSVWGGRGYTF. The chain is built from TRBV30 and TRBJ1-2; possibly TRBD1 for D (6 bases). The CDR3 length is 13 residues. Germline assignment: CDR1 GTSNPN and CDR2 SVGIG (reference sequence). V was shortened by 0 bases and J by 8 bases, with 13 bases between the two germline ends.

V is TRBV9 and J is TRBJ2-1; no reliable D call. The germline V and J ends were trimmed by 0 bases and 9 bases, with 16 bases remaining between them. Germline-derived CDR1 and CDR2 are SGDLS and YYNGEE. The CDR3 runs 15 residues. The CDR3 region has the DNA TGTGCCAGCAGCGTAGACCCGTCCTCCTCTAGTGAGCAGTTCTTC. Protein sequence: CASSVDPSSSSEQFF.

This chain links TRBV25-1 with TRBJ1-5, with TRBD1 identical over 8 bases. The germline V gene has CDR1 MGHDK and CDR2 SYGVNS. The ends lost 1 base at V and 11 bases at J; junction bases unmatched: 10. This CDR3 has 15 amino acids. The CDR3 reads CASSESDRAPAAQHF. CDR3 nucleotide sequence: TGTGCCAGCAGTGAATCGGACAGGGCGCCCGCAGCCCAGCATTTT.

The rearrangement links TRBV7-3 to TRBJ2-1; 15 bases are a match to TRBD2. V lost 5 bases to trimming and J lost 4 bases; unmatched junction nucleotides: 0. Germline loops: CDR1 SGHTA, CDR2 FQGTGA. The CDR3 is made up of 15 amino acids. CDR3 amino acids: CASSGLAGGYNEQFF. For the CDR3, the DNA is TGTGCCAGCAGCGGACTAGCGGGAGGGTACAATGAGCAGTTCTTC.

This clone appeared a few times. V and J are TRBV25-1 and TRBJ2-7, with D possibly matching TRBD1 (6 bases). Germline V gene sequence: CDR1 MGHDK, CDR2 SYGVNS. The CDR3 sequence is 15 residues long. V lost 6 bases, J lost 6 bases, and 21 bases lay in between. CDR3 sequence (DNA): TGTGCCAGCAGACCACCCTCAGGGGTTACCGGCGAGCAGTACTTC. Protein sequence: CASRPPSGVTGEQYF.

This clone has a handful of counts. This chain joins TRBV9 and TRBJ2-3; 8 bases line up with TRBD2. CDR3 size: 13 residues. Unmatched junction bases numbered 6, after V lost 0 bases and J lost 12 bases. Germline CDR1 SGDLS, CDR2 YYNGEE. For the CDR3, the DNA is TGTGCCAGCAGCGTAGAAGTTAGCGGGGATCAGTATTTT. Its protein is CASSVEVSGDQYF.

The chain combines TRBV18 with TRBJ2-1; TRBD2 is a possible D gene (5 bases). With 2 bases removed from V and 4 bases from J, the gap between germline ends came to 15 bases. CDR1 is KGHSH and CDR2 is LQKENI in the germline V gene. CDR3 size: 16 residues. CDR3 coding DNA: TGTGCCAGCTCACCATTGGTGGCAGGACTTTACAATGAGCAGTTCTTC. Translating it yields CASSPLVAGLYNEQFF.

This clone was picked up a small number of times. The chain is built from TRBV9 and TRBJ2-5; tentative D call: TRBD2 (6 bases). Trimming removed 1 base at V and 5 bases at J, with 15 bases between. The V gene's germline CDR1 is SGDLS and CDR2 YYNGEE. The CDR3 is 15 amino acids. This CDR3 reads CASSVIPTSFETQYF. The CDR3 DNA is TGTGCCAGCAGCGTAATCCCAACTAGCTTTGAGACCCAGTACTTC.

This clone was counted between two and nine times. The rearrangement joins TRBV5-5 to TRBJ1-1; D uncertain. The V end was cut by 2 bases, the J end by 1 base, with 9 bases between. The germline gives CDR1 SGHKS, CDR2 YYEKEE (reference sequence). CDR3 length: 14 amino acids. CDR3 sequence: CASSFLDTNTEAFF. As DNA, the CDR3 is TGTGCCAGCAGCTTCTTAGACACGAACACTGAAGCTTTCTTT. Looking up the rest from reference TRBV5-5 and TRBJ1-1 gives the full variable domain: DAGVTQSPTHLIKTRGQQVTLRCSPISGHKSVSWYQQVLGQGPQFIFQYYEKEERGRGNFPDRFSARQFPNYSSELNVNALLLGDSALYLCASSFLDTNTEAFFGQGTRLTVV.

This clone has more than one count but fewer than ten. V gene TRBV29-1 combines with J gene TRBJ2-5, with TRBD2 matching over 7 bases. The CDR3 totals 13 residues. J lost 5 bases, V lost 7 bases, and 10 bases had no gene match. Germline CDR1 SQVTM, CDR2 ANQGSEA. The CDR3 here is CSDRDYGWETQYF. The CDR3 DNA reads TGCAGCGATCGGGACTACGGTTGGGAGACCCAGTACTTC.

The CDR3 reads CASSSGLAGSETQYF. Written as DNA, the CDR3 is TGCGCCAGCAGCTCGGGACTAGCGGGTTCTGAGACCCAGTACTTC. The J gene is TRBJ2-5, the V gene TRBV5-1, with 12 nucleotides matching TRBD2. Trimming at V came to 3 bases and at J to 5 bases, leaving 5 bases not matched to a gene. Germline assignment: CDR1 SGHRS and CDR2 YFSETQ. There are 15 residues in the CDR3. The complete variable domain, with remaining parts taken from reference TRBV5-1 and TRBJ2-5, reads KAGVTQTPRYLIKTRGQQVTLSCSPISGHRSVSWYQQTPGQGLQFLFEYFSETQRNKGNFPGRFSGRQFSNSRSEMNVSTLELGDSALYLCASSSGLAGSETQYFGPGTRLLVL.

The rearrangement joins TRBV6-1 to TRBJ2-4; 7 bases map to TRBD2. CDR1 and CDR2 (germline): MNHNS, SASEGT. Losses at the gene ends were 6 bases for V and 6 bases for J; bases not matched to a gene: 5. CDR3 size: 13 residues. As DNA, the CDR3 is TGTGCCAGCAGGGAGGGGAGGGGAAACATTCAGTACTTC. Translation: CASREGRGNIQYF.

About this clone itself: This same CDR3 is encoded by further DNA sequences in the sample. The chain employs TRBV29-1 and TRBJ1-1; no firm D call. Germline-derived CDR1 and CDR2 are SQVTM and ANQGSEA. This CDR3 has 13 amino acids. V dropped 3 bases and J dropped 2 bases, with 10 bases sitting between them. The CDR3 DNA follows: TGCAGCGTTGAGAGACGGGGAAACACTGAAGCTTTCTTT. Translated: CSVERRGNTEAFF.

The rearrangement uses TRBV7-2 and TRBJ1-4; D might be TRBD1 (6 bases). CDR1 and CDR2 from the germline V gene are SGHTA and FQGNSA. There are 14 residues in the CDR3. V dropped 2 bases and J dropped 8 bases, with 12 bases sitting between them. DNA for the CDR3: TGTGCCAGCAGCTTACAGGGGCAGGGGGAAAAACTGTTTTTT. Amino acid sequence: CASSLQGQGEKLFF.

This clone has just a few counts. J is TRBJ1-1 and V is TRBV7-2, with TRBD1 matching over 8 bases. The CDR3 contains 14 residues. Germline V gene sequence: CDR1 SGHTA, CDR2 FQGNSA. V was pared by 1 base and J by 8 bases, with 6 bases of the junction left unmatched. The CDR3 here is CASSLVAQGAEAFF. CDR3 sequence (DNA): TGTGCCAGCAGCTTAGTCGCTCAGGGGGCCGAAGCTTTCTTT.

This clone has only a few counts. The chain is built from TRBV6-6 and TRBJ2-2; D perhaps matches TRBD1 (5 bases). The V gene's germline CDR1 is MNHNY and CDR2 SVGAGI (reference sequence). The CDR3 is made up of 14 amino acids. V was shortened by 6 bases and J by 5 bases, with 13 bases between the two germline ends. As DNA, the CDR3 is TGTGCCAGCAGCCACAGGTTGGGGACCGGGGAGCTGTTTTTT. It codes for CASSHRLGTGELFF.

The chain joins TRBV30 to TRBJ2-5; TRBD2 matches at 9 bases. V trimming: 4 bases; J trimming: 5 bases; junction bases outside the gene matches: 8. This CDR3 contains 14 residues. Germline CDR1 is GTSNPN and CDR2 is SVGIG (reference sequence). This CDR3 is CAWNLRGGWETQYF. In nucleotides, the CDR3 is TGTGCCTGGAACCTGCGGGGGGGCTGGGAGACCCAGTACTTC.

This clone was recorded a few times. The rearrangement links TRBV30 to TRBJ1-2; a possible D gene is TRBD1 (5 bases). The CDR3 spans 14 residues. The ends were cut back, 0 bases at V and 7 bases at J, with 15 bases in the middle. Germline lookup yields CDR1 GTSNPN and CDR2 SVGIG (reference sequence). DNA of the CDR3: TGTGCCTGGAGTGTTTTTGGGCAGGGTGCTGGCTACACCTTC. Its protein is CAWSVFGQGAGYTF.

Only a few counts were recorded for this clone. The CDR3 DNA reads TGTGCCAGCAGTTCACCCTACAGGGGGCGGGGATATGGCTACACCTTC. Translated: CASSSPYRGRGYGYTF. The rearrangement joins TRBV27 to TRBJ1-2, with 9 bases fitting TRBD1. The CDR3 consists of 16 residues. Germline V gives CDR1 MNHEY, CDR2 SMNVEV (reference sequence). Germline trimming cut 4 bases from V and 5 bases from J; bases unmatched to any gene: 11.

On this clone itself: Other DNA sequences in the same sample also yield this CDR3. This chain uses TRBV6-5 with TRBJ2-7; 11 bases agree with TRBD2. The CDR3 sequence is 15 residues long. The V and J ends lost 6 bases and 0 bases, in that order; junction bases with no gene match: 4. Per the germline V gene, CDR1 is MNHEY and CDR2 is SVGAGI. In nucleotides, the CDR3 is TGTGCCAGCAGCCTACTAGCGGGAGTCTCCTACGAGCAGTACTTC. It codes for CASSLLAGVSYEQYF.

The chain uses TRBV29-1 and TRBJ1-5; D is ambiguous. CDR1 is SQVTM and CDR2 is ANQGSEA in the germline V gene. The CDR3 covers 15 residues. V was cut by 6 bases and J by 4 bases, with 19 bases left in between. The CDR3 nucleotides are TGCAGCGTAGCCGCCGGGGTTGGGAGAAATCAGCCCCAGCATTTT. Protein: CSVAAGVGRNQPQHF.

For this clone: At the DNA level, this CDR3 is encoded by other sequences in the same sample as well. This chain connects TRBV15 to TRBJ2-7, with 11 bases matching TRBD2. CDR1 is LNHNV and CDR2 is YYDKDF in the germline V gene (reference sequence). This CDR3 has 16 amino acids. The V gene end was trimmed by 0 bases and the J gene end by 6 bases; junction bases not matched to a gene: 7. The CDR3 is CATSRDLLAGAFEQYF. CDR3 DNA sequence: TGTGCCACCAGCAGAGATCTACTAGCGGGAGCTTTCGAGCAGTACTTC.